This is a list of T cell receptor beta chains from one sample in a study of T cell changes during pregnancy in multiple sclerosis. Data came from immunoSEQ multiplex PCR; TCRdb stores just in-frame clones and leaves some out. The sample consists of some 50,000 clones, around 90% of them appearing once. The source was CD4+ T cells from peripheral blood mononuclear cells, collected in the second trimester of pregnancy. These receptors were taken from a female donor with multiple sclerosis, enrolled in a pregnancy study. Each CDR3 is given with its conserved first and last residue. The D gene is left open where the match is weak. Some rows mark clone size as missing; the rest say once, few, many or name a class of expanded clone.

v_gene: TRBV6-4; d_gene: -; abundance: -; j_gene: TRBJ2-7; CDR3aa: CASSDSRGSSYEQYF; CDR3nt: TGTGCCAGCAGTGACTCGAGAGGGAGCTCCTACGAGCAGTACTTC
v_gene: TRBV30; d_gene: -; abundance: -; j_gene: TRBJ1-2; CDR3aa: CAGRDIANYGYTF; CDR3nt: TGTGCCGGCCGGGACATAGCTAACTATGGCTACACCTTC
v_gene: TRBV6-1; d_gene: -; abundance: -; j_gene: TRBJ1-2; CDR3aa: CASSSYGYTF; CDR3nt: TGTGCCAGCAGTTCTTATGGCTACACCTTC
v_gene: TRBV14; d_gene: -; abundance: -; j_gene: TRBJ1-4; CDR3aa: CASSHLSATNEKLFF; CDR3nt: TGTGCCAGCAGCCACCTGTCGGCAACTAATGAAAAACTGTTTTTT
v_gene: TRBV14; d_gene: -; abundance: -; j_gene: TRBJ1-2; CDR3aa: CASSQDLAYGYTF; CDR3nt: TGTGCCAGCAGCCAAGATCTGGCCTATGGCTACACCTTC
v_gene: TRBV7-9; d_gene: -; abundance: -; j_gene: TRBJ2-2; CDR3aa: CASSLTANTGELFF; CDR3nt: TGTGCCAGCAGCTTGACAGCAAACACCGGGGAGCTGTTTTTT
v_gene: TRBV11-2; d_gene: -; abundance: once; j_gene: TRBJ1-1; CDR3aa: CASSSLGSTEAFF; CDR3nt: TGTGCCAGCAGCTCACTAGGGAGCACTGAAGCTTTCTTT
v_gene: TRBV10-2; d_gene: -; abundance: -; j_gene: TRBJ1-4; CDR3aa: CASNTRGPNEKLFF; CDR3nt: TGCGCCAGCAATACCAGGGGACCTAATGAAAAACTGTTTTTT
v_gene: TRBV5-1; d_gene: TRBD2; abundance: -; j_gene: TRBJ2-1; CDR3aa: CASSPGLAPSWGNEQFF; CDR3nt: TGCGCCAGCAGTCCTGGACTAGCTCCGTCGTGGGGCAATGAGCAGTTCTTC
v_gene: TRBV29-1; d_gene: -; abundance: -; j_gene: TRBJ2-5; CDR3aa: CSVVLAGAEYQETQYF; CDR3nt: TGCAGCGTTGTGTTGGCGGGGGCCGAGTACCAAGAGACCCAGTACTTC
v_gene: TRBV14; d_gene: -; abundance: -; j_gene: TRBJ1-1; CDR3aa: CASSQDQGYGTEAFF; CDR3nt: TGTGCCAGCAGCCAAGACCAGGGCTACGGTACTGAAGCTTTCTTT
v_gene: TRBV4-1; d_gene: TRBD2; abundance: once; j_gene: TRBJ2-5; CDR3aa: CASSQPPGLQETQYF; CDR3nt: TGCGCCAGCAGCCAACCCCCGGGACTACAAGAGACCCAGTACTTC
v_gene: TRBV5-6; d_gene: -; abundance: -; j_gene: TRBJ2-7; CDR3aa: CASSSNYEQYF; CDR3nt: TGTGCCAGCAGCTCAAACTACGAGCAGTACTTC
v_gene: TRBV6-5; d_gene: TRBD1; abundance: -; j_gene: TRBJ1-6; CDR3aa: CASSNRGGNSPLHF; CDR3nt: TGTGCCAGCAGTAACAGGGGAGGCAATTCACCCCTCCACTTT
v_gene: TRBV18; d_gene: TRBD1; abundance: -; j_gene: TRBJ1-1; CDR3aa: CASSPNLFGTANTEAFF; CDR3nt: TGTGCCAGCTCACCAAATCTTTTCGGGACAGCGAACACTGAAGCTTTCTTT
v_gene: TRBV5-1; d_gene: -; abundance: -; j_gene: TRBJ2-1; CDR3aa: CASKISSATSSYNEQFF; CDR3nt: TGCGCCAGCAAAATATCTAGTGCGACTAGCTCCTACAATGAGCAGTTCTTC
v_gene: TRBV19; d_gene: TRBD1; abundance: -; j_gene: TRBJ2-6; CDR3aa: CASSIPGQGPSGANVLTF; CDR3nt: TGTGCCAGTAGTATACCGGGACAGGGCCCCTCTGGGGCCAACGTCCTGACTTTC
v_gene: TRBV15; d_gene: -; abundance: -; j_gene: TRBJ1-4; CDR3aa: CATSRTVNEKLFF; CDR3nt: TGTGCCACCAGCAGGACAGTTAATGAAAAACTGTTTTTT
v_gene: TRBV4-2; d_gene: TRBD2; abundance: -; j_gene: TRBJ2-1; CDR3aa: CASSQVAGGSYNEQFF; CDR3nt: TGTGCCAGCAGCCAGGTAGCGGGAGGGTCCTACAATGAGCAGTTCTTC
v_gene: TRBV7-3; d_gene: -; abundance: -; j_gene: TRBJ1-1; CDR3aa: CASSQGRANTEAFF; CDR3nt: TGTGCCAGCAGCCAGGGCCGGGCGAACACTGAAGCTTTCTTT
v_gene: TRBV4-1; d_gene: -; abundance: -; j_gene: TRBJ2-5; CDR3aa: CASSQDPGSRTQYF; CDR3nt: TGCGCCAGCAGCCAAGATCCAGGGTCCAGGACCCAGTACTTC
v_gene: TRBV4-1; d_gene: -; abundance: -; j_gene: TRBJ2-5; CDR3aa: CASSLGLQLETQYF; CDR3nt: TGCGCCAGCAGCCTGGGCCTTCAACTGGAGACCCAGTACTTC
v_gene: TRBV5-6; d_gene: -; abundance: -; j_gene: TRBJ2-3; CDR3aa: CASSPGRGASDTQYF; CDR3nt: TGTGCCAGCAGCCCTGGGCGTGGGGCTTCAGATACGCAGTATTTT
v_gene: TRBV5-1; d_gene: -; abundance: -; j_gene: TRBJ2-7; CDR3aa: CASSLDTPYEQYF; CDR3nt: TGCGCCAGCAGCTTGGACACCCCCTACGAGCAGTACTTC
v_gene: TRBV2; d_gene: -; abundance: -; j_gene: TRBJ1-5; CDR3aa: CASSAAATSNQPQHF; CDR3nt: TGTGCCAGCAGTGCGGCGGCAACTAGCAATCAGCCCCAGCATTTT
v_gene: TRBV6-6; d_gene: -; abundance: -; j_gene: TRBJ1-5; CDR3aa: CASNAGDRNQPQHF; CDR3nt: TGTGCCAGCAATGCAGGGGACCGCAATCAGCCCCAGCATTTT
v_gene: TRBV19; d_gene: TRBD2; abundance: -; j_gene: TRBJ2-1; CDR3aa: CASTQRLAGGSYNEQFF; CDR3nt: TGTGCCAGTACCCAGCGACTAGCGGGAGGGTCCTACAATGAGCAGTTCTTC
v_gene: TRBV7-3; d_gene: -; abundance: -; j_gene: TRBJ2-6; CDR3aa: CASSPMTGPGANVLTF; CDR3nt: TGTGCCAGCAGCCCGATGACAGGTCCTGGGGCCAACGTCCTGACTTTC
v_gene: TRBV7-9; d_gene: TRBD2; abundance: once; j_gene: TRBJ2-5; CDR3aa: CASSLGSGGAQETQYF; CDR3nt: TGTGCCAGCAGCTTAGGGAGCGGGGGGGCCCAAGAGACCCAGTACTTC
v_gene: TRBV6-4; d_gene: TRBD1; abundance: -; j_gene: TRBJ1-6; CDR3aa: CASSEPRDRPSSYNSPLHF; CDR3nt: TGTGCCAGCAGTGAGCCGCGGGACAGGCCGAGCTCCTATAATTCACCCCTCCACTTT
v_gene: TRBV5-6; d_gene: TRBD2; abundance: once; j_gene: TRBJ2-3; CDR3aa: CASSSTLAGGPTDTQYF; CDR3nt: TGTGCCAGCAGCTCGACACTAGCGGGAGGGCCCACAGATACGCAGTATTTT
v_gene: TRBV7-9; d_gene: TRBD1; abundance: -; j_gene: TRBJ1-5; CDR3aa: CASSLTGVNQPQHF; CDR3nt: TGTGCCAGCAGCCTAACAGGGGTGAACCAGCCCCAGCATTTT